The 9 T cell receptor beta chains listed next were all sequenced from one sample in a study of T cell responses to AZD1222 COVID-19 vaccine. Method: immunoSEQ multiplex PCR; TCRdb's copy keeps in-frame clones and lacks some. The sample consists of 100,000 to 120,000 clones, roughly 93% of them appearing once. This specimen was peripheral blood, taken 28 days after the second AZD1222 dose. Every receptor here comes from an adult who received the AZD1222 COVID-19 vaccine.

The rearrangement links TRBV6-5 to TRBJ1-5; D not resolved. The CDR3 length is 15 residues. Germline-derived CDR1 and CDR2 are MNHEY and SVGAGI. V shed 3 bases and J shed 3 bases, with 12 bases lying between them. The CDR3 is CASSYRDADNQPQHF. In DNA form, the CDR3 reads TGTGCCAGCAGTTATAGGGATGCGGACAATCAGCCCCAGCATTTT.

This sequence joins TRBV5-5 and TRBJ1-2; D unclear. Germline V gene data show CDR1 as SGHKS and CDR2 as YYEKEE (reference sequence). V was cut by 3 bases and J by 0 bases, with 21 bases left in between. The CDR3 has 18 amino acids. CDR3 residues: CASSSLSNLREANYGYTF. The CDR3 region has the DNA TGTGCCAGCAGCTCACTCTCGAATCTACGGGAAGCTAACTATGGCTACACCTTC.

The chain combines TRBV7-7 with TRBJ2-2; 10 bases line up with TRBD1. Germline V gene data show CDR1 as SSHAT and CDR2 as FNYEAQ (reference sequence). The CDR3 is 16 residues long. Trimming took 5 bases from V and 0 from J; bases not matched to a gene: 3. As DNA, the CDR3 is TGTGCCAGCAGCCCGACAGGGGGCTCGAACACCGGGGAGCTGTTTTTT. This encodes CASSPTGGSNTGELFF.

The rearrangement uses TRBV19 and TRBJ2-2, with D unresolved. CDR1 is LNHDA and CDR2 is SQIVND in the germline V gene (reference sequence). The CDR3 runs 11 residues. V was cut by 5 bases and J by 9 bases, with 7 bases left in between. CDR3 DNA: TGTGCCAGTAGTCACATCCGGGAGCTGTTTTTT. This sequence encodes CASSHIRELFF.

This clone was observed a single time. The chain employs TRBV7-2 and TRBJ1-1; a weak D match, TRBD1 (5 bases). The CDR3 runs 13 residues. Germline V lookup: CDR1 SGHTA, CDR2 FQGNSA. The ends were cut back, 3 bases at V and 5 bases at J, with 10 bases in the middle. The CDR3: CASSFPRVTEAFF. In DNA form, the CDR3 reads TGTGCCAGCAGCTTTCCCAGGGTTACTGAAGCTTTCTTT.

V and J are TRBV10-3 and TRBJ1-2; 10 bases are a match to TRBD1. The germline CDR1 and CDR2 sequences are ENHRY and SYGVKD. V was clipped by 9 bases and J by 3 bases; unmatched bases: 4. The CDR3 is 13 residues long. CDR3 loop: CAMGQGFDYGYTF. CDR3 bases: TGTGCCATGGGACAGGGGTTCGACTATGGCTACACCTTC.

This chain joins TRBV12-3 or TRBV12-4 and TRBJ1-3; tentatively, D is TRBD1 (5 bases). This CDR3 is built from 12 residues. V lost 7 bases and J lost 6, with 10 bases in between. The CDR3: CASTQGANTIYF. CDR3 nucleotide sequence: TGTGCCAGCACCCAGGGTGCAAACACCATATATTTT.

V and J are TRBV27 and TRBJ1-5; D may be TRBD1 (6 bases). The CDR3 spans 15 residues. V lost 7 bases to trimming and J lost 0 bases, with 13 bases between them. Germline loops: CDR1 MNHEY, CDR2 SMNVEV (reference sequence). CDR3 nucleotides: TGTGCCAGCAAACAGGGTCGGTATAGCAATCAGCCCCAGCATTTT. Residues: CASKQGRYSNQPQHF.

The J gene is TRBJ1-2, the V gene TRBV29-1; TRBD1 matches at 7 bases. The CDR3 runs 16 residues. Germline CDR1 SQVTM, CDR2 ANQGSEA. The V segment lost 4 bases and the J segment 7 bases; nucleotides outside the gene matches: 18. This CDR3 is CSVVSGTAIAAGGYTF. CDR3 DNA: TGCAGCGTTGTCTCCGGGACAGCAATCGCCGCCGGTGGCTACACCTTC.